This T cell receptor (beta chain) was profiled in a study of Ad26.COV2.S vaccination and SARS-CoV-2 variants. About the study: The study gave Ad26.COV2.S intramuscularly, once or twice 56 days apart.

Method: immunoSEQ multiplex PCR; TCRdb's copy keeps in-frame clones and lacks some. The profile shows roughly 700,000 clones, around 89% of them singletons. Study observations and caveats: While placebo recipients had lower spike-specific TCR breadth, vaccine recipients had more. The TCR-based breadth and depth measures might underestimate overall T cell responses.

With respect to this clone: Its cognate antigen is unknown.

Sample treatment: some 20 received Ad26.COV2.S at low or high dose, single or two shots; roughly five received placebo; per-sample allocation not given. Collection of samples fell on day 63 after the first vaccine or placebo injection. V shed 0 bases and J shed 5 bases, with 14 bases lying between them. Germline V gene sequence: CDR1 LNHDA, CDR2 SQIVND (reference sequence). The CDR3 runs to 16 residues. Sequenced material: peripheral blood, taken in a trial of Ad26.COV2.S vaccine versus placebo. The chain uses TRBV19 and TRBJ1-5; no reliable D call. The sequence came from a person aged 18-65 years who received the Ad26.COV2.S COVID-19 vaccine or a placebo. The CDR3 is CASSIDPRREDQPQHF. The CDR3 bases are TGTGCCAGTAGTATAGATCCCAGGAGGGAAGATCAGCCCCAGCATTTT.